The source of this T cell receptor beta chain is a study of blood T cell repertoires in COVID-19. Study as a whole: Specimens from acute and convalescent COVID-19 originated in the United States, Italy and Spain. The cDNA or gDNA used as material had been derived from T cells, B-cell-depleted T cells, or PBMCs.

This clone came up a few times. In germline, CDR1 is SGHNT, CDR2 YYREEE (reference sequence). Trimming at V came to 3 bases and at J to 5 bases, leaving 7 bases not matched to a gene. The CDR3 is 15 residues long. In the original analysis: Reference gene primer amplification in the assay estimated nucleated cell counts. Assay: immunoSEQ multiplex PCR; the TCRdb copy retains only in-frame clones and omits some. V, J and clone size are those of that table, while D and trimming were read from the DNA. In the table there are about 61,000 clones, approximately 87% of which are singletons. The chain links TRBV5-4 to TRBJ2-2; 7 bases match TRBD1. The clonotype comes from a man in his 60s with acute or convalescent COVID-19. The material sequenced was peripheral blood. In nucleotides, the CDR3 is TGTGCCAGCAGCTCTCCCGGGACAGTTACCGGGGAGCTGTTTTTT. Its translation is CASSSPGTVTGELFF.